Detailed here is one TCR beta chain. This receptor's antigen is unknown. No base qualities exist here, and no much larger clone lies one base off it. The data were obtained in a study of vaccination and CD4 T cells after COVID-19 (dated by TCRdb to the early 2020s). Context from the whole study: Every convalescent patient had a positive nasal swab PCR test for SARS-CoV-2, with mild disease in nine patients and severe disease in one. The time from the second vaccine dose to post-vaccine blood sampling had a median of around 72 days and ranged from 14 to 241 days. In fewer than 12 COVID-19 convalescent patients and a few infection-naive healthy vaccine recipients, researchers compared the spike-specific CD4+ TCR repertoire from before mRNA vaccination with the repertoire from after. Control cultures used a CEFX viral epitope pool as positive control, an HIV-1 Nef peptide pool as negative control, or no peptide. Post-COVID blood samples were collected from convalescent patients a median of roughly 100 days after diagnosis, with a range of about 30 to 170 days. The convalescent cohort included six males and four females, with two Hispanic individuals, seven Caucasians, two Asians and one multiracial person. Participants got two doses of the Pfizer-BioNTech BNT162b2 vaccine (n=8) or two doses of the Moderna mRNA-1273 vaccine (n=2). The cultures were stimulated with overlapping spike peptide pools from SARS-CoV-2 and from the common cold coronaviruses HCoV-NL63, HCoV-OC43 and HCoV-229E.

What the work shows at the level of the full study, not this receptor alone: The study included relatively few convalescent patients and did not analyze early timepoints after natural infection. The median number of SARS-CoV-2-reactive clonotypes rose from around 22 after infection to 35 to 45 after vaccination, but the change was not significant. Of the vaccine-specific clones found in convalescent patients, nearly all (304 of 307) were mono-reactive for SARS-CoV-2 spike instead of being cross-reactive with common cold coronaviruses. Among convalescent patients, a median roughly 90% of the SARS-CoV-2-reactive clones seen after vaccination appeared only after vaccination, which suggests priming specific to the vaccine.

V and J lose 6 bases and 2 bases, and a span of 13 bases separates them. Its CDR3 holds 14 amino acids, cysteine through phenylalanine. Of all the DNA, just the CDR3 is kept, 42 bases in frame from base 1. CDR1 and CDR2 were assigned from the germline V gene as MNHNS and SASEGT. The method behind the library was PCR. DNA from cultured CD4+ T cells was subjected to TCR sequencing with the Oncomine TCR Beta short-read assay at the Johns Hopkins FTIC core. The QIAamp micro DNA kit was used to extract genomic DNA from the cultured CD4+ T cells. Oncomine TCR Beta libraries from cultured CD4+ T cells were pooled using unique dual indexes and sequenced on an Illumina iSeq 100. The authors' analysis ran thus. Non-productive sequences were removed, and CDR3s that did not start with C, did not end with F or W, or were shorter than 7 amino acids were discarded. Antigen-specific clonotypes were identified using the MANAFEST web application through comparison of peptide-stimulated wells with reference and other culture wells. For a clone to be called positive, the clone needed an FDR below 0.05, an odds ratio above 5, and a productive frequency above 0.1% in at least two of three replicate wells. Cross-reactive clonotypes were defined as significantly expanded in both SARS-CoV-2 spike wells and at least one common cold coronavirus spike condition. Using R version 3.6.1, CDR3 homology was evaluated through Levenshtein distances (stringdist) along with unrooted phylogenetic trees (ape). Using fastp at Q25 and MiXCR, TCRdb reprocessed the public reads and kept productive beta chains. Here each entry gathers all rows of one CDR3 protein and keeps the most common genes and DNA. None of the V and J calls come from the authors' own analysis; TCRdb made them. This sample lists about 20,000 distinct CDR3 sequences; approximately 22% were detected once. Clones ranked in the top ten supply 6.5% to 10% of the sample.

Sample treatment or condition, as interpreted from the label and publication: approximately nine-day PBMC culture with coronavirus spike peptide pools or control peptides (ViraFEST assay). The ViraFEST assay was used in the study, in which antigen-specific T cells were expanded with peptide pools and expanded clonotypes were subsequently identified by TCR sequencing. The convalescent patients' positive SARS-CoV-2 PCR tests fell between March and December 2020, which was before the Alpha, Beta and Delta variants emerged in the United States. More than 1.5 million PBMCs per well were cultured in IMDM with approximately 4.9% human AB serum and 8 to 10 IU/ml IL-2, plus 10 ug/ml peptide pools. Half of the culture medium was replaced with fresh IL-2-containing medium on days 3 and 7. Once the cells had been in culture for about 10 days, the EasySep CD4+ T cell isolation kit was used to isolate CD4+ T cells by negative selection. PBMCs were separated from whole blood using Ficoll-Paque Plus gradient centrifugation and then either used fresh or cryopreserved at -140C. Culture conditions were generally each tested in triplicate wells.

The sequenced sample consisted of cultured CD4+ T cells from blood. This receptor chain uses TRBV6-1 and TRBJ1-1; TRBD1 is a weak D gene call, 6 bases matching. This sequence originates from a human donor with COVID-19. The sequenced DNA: TGTGCCAGCAGAAGACAGGACCTAAACACTGAAGCTTTCTTT. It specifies CASRRQDLNTEAFF.